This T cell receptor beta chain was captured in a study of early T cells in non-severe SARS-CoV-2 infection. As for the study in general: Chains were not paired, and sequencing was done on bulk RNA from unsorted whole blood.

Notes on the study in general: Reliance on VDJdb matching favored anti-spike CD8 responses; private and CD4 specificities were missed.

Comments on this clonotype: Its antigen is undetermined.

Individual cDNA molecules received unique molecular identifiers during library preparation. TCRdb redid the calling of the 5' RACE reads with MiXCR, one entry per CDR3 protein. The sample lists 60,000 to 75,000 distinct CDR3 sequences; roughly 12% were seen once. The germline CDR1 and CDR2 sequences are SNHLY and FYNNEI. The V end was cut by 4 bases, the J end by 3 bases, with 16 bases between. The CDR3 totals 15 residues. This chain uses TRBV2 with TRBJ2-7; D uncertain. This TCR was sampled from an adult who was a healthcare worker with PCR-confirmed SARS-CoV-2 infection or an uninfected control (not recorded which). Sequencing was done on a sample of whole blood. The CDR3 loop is CASSALDVNHYEQYF. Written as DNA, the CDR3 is TGTGCCAGCAGTGCTTTGGACGTCAACCACTACGAGCAGTACTTC.